What follows describes a single TCR beta chain. These data originate in a study of blood T cell repertoires in COVID-19. About the research overall: Specimens from acute and convalescent COVID-19 originated in the United States, Italy and Spain. Nucleic acid was either cDNA or gDNA, and it came from T cells, B-cell-depleted T cells, or PBMCs.

V dropped 6 bases and J dropped 5; count of bases not matched to a gene: 4. The germline V gene has CDR1 MNHNY and CDR2 SVGAGI (reference sequence). The CDR3 has 12 amino acids. As processed by the authors: Estimates of nucleated cell counts were drawn from the amplification of reference gene primers. This table comes from immunoSEQ multiplex PCR, and its TCRdb copy is limited to in-frame clones, with some not included. The V and J calls and clone size are taken from that table; D and trimming were inferred from the DNA. The data hold 120,000 or so clones, with roughly 80% observed a single time. The clonotype was recovered from a human donor in a cohort sampled during active COVID-19. This chain connects TRBV6-6 to TRBJ2-7; 7 nucleotides line up with TRBD1. The source material was peripheral blood. The DNA for the CDR3 is TGTGCCAGCAGGCCAGGGGGAGACGAGCAGTACTTC. Its translation: CASRPGGDEQYF.